This is a list of T cell receptor beta chains from one sample in a study of blood T cells in healthy people across ages. TCRdb itself ran the 5' RACE reads through MiXCR, one entry per CDR3 protein. The sample consists of about 1 million distinct CDR3 sequences, roughly a quarter of them appearing once. These data were also filed under a second study, of T cells of mothers and their children.

Sequencing used blood. The source is a girl aged 2 to 10 in good health. Each CDR3 is given with its conserved first and last residue. A D gene is named only where the DNA matches it firmly. Clone size is not always given. Where it is, it says once, few, many or a class for expanded clones.

size: many; J: TRBJ2-5; V: TRBV6-5; D: NA; CDR3: CASSFSGHQETQYF; DNA: TGTGCCAGCAGTTTCTCGGGCCATCAAGAGACCCAGTACTTC
size: few; J: TRBJ1-2; V: TRBV20-1; D: TRBD1; CDR3: CSARGQGLNYGYTF; DNA: TGCAGTGCTAGAGGACAGGGCTTAAACTATGGCTACACCTTC
size: NA; J: TRBJ2-1; V: TRBV14; D: TRBD2; CDR3: CASSPALAGGGTYNEQFF; DNA: TGTGCCAGCAGCCCTGCTCTAGCGGGGGGGGGAACGTACAATGAGCAGTTCTTC
size: NA; J: TRBJ2-1; V: TRBV11-2; D: TRBD2; CDR3: CASSYLTSGSNEQFF; DNA: TGTGCCAGCAGCTACCTGACTAGCGGGAGCAATGAGCAGTTCTTC
size: NA; J: TRBJ1-2; V: TRBV11-1; D: TRBD1; CDR3: CASSPGTGFYGYTF; DNA: TGTGCCAGCAGCCCCGGGACAGGGTTCTATGGCTACACCTTC
size: NA; J: TRBJ1-1; V: TRBV19; D: NA; CDR3: CASSSGTQEGAEAFF; DNA: TGTGCCAGTAGTTCGGGCACACAGGAGGGCGCTGAAGCTTTCTTT
size: NA; J: TRBJ2-7; V: TRBV19; D: NA; CDR3: CASRLRDTNYEQYF; DNA: TGTGCCAGTAGATTACGGGACACTAACTACGAGCAGTACTTC
size: NA; J: TRBJ2-1; V: TRBV27; D: TRBD1; CDR3: CASIQDRGRDEQFF; DNA: TGTGCCAGCATTCAGGACAGGGGGAGGGATGAGCAGTTCTTC
size: few; J: TRBJ1-1; V: TRBV7-9; D: NA; CDR3: CASSPRGGDPNTEAFF; DNA: TGTGCCAGCAGCCCTCGAGGAGGGGACCCCAACACTGAAGCTTTCTTT
size: few; J: TRBJ2-1; V: TRBV29-1; D: TRBD1; CDR3: CSVQGALNEQFF; DNA: TGCAGCGTCCAGGGGGCGTTGAATGAGCAGTTCTTC
size: few; J: TRBJ2-7; V: TRBV20-1; D: NA; CDR3: CSAYREYSSYEQYF; DNA: TGCAGTGCTTACAGGGAATACAGCTCCTACGAGCAGTACTTC
size: NA; J: TRBJ2-3; V: TRBV6-1; D: NA; CDR3: CASSPPLERIGTDTQYF; DNA: TGTGCCAGCAGTCCACCTTTAGAAAGGATCGGCACAGATACGCAGTATTTT
size: NA; J: TRBJ1-2; V: TRBV11-2; D: NA; CDR3: CASSAWGRVGYTF; DNA: TGTGCCAGCAGCGCTTGGGGGCGGGTTGGCTACACCTTC
size: few; J: TRBJ2-5; V: TRBV24-1; D: NA; CDR3: CAPSGAGETQYF; DNA: TGTGCCCCCAGTGGTGCTGGGGAGACCCAGTACTTC
size: few; J: TRBJ2-1; V: TRBV5-1; D: NA; CDR3: CASSLVLGTANNEQFF; DNA: TGCGCCAGCAGCTTGGTCCTGGGGACGGCTAATAATGAGCAGTTCTTC
size: NA; J: TRBJ2-5; V: TRBV28; D: TRBD1; CDR3: CASRTLTGATNPYGETQYF; DNA: TGTGCCAGCAGGACTCTAACAGGGGCCACGAATCCCTACGGGGAGACCCAGTACTTC
size: NA; J: TRBJ2-5; V: TRBV29-1; D: NA; CDR3: CSVEEGGRETQYF; DNA: TGCAGCGTTGAGGAGGGGGGGCGAGAGACCCAGTACTTC
size: NA; J: TRBJ2-1; V: TRBV20-1; D: TRBD2; CDR3: CSASGGALNEQFF; DNA: TGCAGTGCCAGCGGGGGGGCACTCAATGAGCAGTTCTTC
size: NA; J: TRBJ1-5; V: TRBV20-1; D: NA; CDR3: CSARSTNAHNQPQHF; DNA: TGCAGTGCTAGATCCACAAACGCTCACAATCAGCCCCAGCATTTT
size: NA; J: TRBJ2-5; V: TRBV15; D: NA; CDR3: CATSRDDQTQYF; DNA: TGTGCCACCAGCAGAGATGACCAGACCCAGTACTTC
size: NA; J: TRBJ2-3; V: TRBV5-1; D: TRBD2; CDR3: CASSLDGLAGVGDTQYF; DNA: TGCGCCAGCAGCTTGGATGGACTAGCGGGAGTAGGAGATACGCAGTATTTT
size: few; J: TRBJ1-2; V: TRBV20-1; D: NA; CDR3: CSGVFDGGYTF; DNA: TGCAGTGGCGTATTCGACGGTGGCTACACCTTC
size: few; J: TRBJ2-5; V: TRBV12-3/TRBV12-4; D: NA; CDR3: CASSLTGAQYF; DNA: TGTGCCAGCAGTTTAACCGGGGCCCAGTACTTC
size: few; J: TRBJ1-1; V: TRBV20-1; D: NA; CDR3: CSADSPAGTEAFF; DNA: TGCAGTGCCGACTCCCCAGCAGGCACTGAAGCTTTCTTT
size: few; J: TRBJ2-3; V: TRBV28; D: NA; CDR3: CASSQRRGNQPQYF; DNA: TGTGCCAGCAGTCAACGCAGGGGCAATCAGCCCCAGTATTTT
size: NA; J: TRBJ2-1; V: TRBV29-1; D: TRBD1; CDR3: CSVDDSGQGRNEQFF; DNA: TGCAGCGTTGACGACTCCGGACAGGGGAGGAATGAGCAGTTCTTC
size: NA; J: TRBJ1-5; V: TRBV27; D: NA; CDR3: CASSGRYWGSNQPQHF; DNA: TGTGCCAGCAGTGGCCGGTACTGGGGTAGCAATCAGCCCCAGCATTTT
size: few; J: TRBJ1-4; V: TRBV20-1; D: NA; CDR3: CSAPTGGSREKLFF; DNA: TGCAGTGCCCCCACGGGGGGTAGTCGGGAAAAACTGTTTTTT
size: few; J: TRBJ2-7; V: TRBV27; D: NA; CDR3: CASSSGSPIYYEQYF; DNA: TGTGCCAGCAGTTCGGGGAGCCCAATCTACTACGAGCAGTACTTC
size: few; J: TRBJ2-1; V: TRBV21-1; D: NA; CDR3: CASSKLGLAMYNEQFF; DNA: TGTGCCAGCAGCAAACTCGGACTAGCGATGTACAATGAGCAGTTCTTC
size: few; J: TRBJ2-7; V: TRBV12-3/TRBV12-4; D: TRBD1; CDR3: CASMSGTGVYEQYF; DNA: TGTGCCAGCATGTCCGGGACAGGCGTTTACGAGCAGTACTTC
size: few; J: TRBJ2-7; V: TRBV6-1; D: NA; CDR3: CASHVGDEEQYF; DNA: TGTGCCTCCCACGTAGGGGACGAAGAGCAGTACTTC
size: NA; J: TRBJ2-7; V: TRBV6-4; D: NA; CDR3: CARGEGQSYEQYF; DNA: TGTGCCAGGGGTGAGGGGCAATCCTACGAGCAGTACTTC
size: few; J: TRBJ2-1; V: TRBV6-2/TRBV6-3; D: NA; CDR3: CASSYRGGAASSYNEQFF; DNA: TGTGCCAGCAGTTACCGTGGTGGCGCCGCGAGCTCCTACAATGAGCAGTTCTTC
size: once; J: TRBJ1-1; V: TRBV20-1; D: TRBD1; CDR3: CSADRAGDTEAFF; DNA: TGCAGTGCGGACAGGGCTGGGGACACTGAAGCTTTCTTT